The following is a T cell receptor beta chain sequence with its context. It lacks a known antigen. No quality values exist for individual bases; no much larger clone is one base distant. The CDR3 regions of human TCRbeta chains were analyzed by immunosequencing. On the study's bioinformatics: Repertoire TCRs were matched against a reference library of SARS-CoV-2-specific TCRs generated with the MIRA antigen-specificity platform. Breadth meant the fraction of unique TCRs that were SARS-CoV-2-associated, whereas depth meant the fraction of total T cells that were SARS-CoV-2-associated. Using the MIRA data, each spike-specific TCR was assigned both to the spike region to which the TCR was reactive and to a CD4 or CD8 class. Log10-transformed breadth and depth values were compared by one-way ANOVA with Sidak's multiple comparisons tests. This is the immuneACCESS table as TCRdb keeps it, with only in-frame sequences that have V and J called. A part of the clones is gone; compared with another copy, unresolved V genes explain less than half, and the rest is unexplained. V and J calls and clone size follow that table, whereas D and trimming were derived from the DNA. A total of 65,000 to 75,000 clones appear in this sample, 80% to 90% of them only once. The ten largest clones add up to around 5.4% of the sample.

This sample was taken from a study of T cell responses to AZD1222 COVID-19 vaccine (dated by TCRdb to the early 2020s). For context, the study as a whole: AZD1222 recipients with second doses at about 4 weeks or about 12 weeks were pooled, because spike-specific TCR depth and breadth did not differ between schedules. A total of approximately 250 trial participants underwent TCR sequencing, of whom some 200 had received two doses of AZD1222 and some 25 had received two doses of the MenACWY control vaccine. Trial participants were enrolled by age into subgroups of 18-55, 56-69 and 70-plus years, and about 150, 27 and 61 TCR-sequenced participants, respectively, were included in these subgroups.

Per the publication, the time point label means: baseline before first vaccination. Vaccinee samples came from UK trials COV001 and COV002, including a single-blind randomized controlled phase 2/3 trial of AZD1222 (ChAdOx1 nCoV-19) in healthy adults. Trial participant PBMC samples were collected at day 0 and day 28 after the second dose for TCRbeta chain sequencing. The paper as a whole reports these results and caveats: A significant rise in spike-specific TCR breadth and depth was observed after two AZD1222 doses relative to day 0 and relative to MenACWY recipients. The 56-69-year group was small, and its depth increase did not reach significance, likely because of low power. Participants were mostly white British and included more females than males, and it was suggested by the authors that clonal diversity may have been underestimated. Conclusions about previously exposed vaccinees were limited because only six AZD1222 recipients were SARS-CoV-2 seropositive at baseline. Vaccine-associated CD4 TCRs spanned the whole spike protein, with dominant responses in regions 160-218 and 743-854. No day 14 peak-response samples were available, so repertoires were characterized only after the peak T cell response. Reportedly, close to half of the unique spike-specific TCRs recognized epitopes lying outside the regions that are mutated in the B.1.351 and B.1.1.7 variants.

The CDR3 contains 15 residues, cysteine and phenylalanine counted. CDR3 DNA only is kept here, 45 bases in frame from base 1. V and J are trimmed by 6 bases and 6 bases, and the gene matches miss 9 bases of the junction. Via the germline V gene, CDR1 is MNHEY and CDR2 SVGAGI. This sequence originates from an adult in good health. The starting material was peripheral blood, obtained on day 0 of AZD1222 vaccination. The chain uses TRBV6-5 and TRBJ1-5, with TRBD1 matching 9 junction bases. The DNA sequence is TGTGCCAGCAGGCAATCGACAGGGGGACTTCAGCCCCAGCATTTT. Its coded protein is CASRQSTGGLQPQHF.